Below, one TCR beta chain is given with its context. In the original analysis: Reference gene primer amplification gave nucleated cell count estimates. The repertoire was sequenced with immunoSEQ multiplex PCR; TCRdb's copy has only in-frame clones and lacks some. Clonal size and the V and J genes are those of that table, whereas D and trimming came from the DNA. The table includes roughly 150,000 clones, 80% detected once. Germline lookup yields CDR1 SQVTM and CDR2 ANQGSEA. The CDR3 consists of 13 residues. Trimming removed 0 bases from V and 5 bases from J, with 10 bases in between. The source of the sample is a study of blood T cell repertoires in COVID-19.

Specimen: PBMCs or T cells enriched from blood (not recorded which). This rearrangement joins TRBV29-1 to TRBJ1-1; D gene unclear. The origin of this receptor is a middle-aged man who had recovered from COVID-19. The CDR3 region is CSVEEIGGTEAFF. In DNA, the CDR3 is TGCAGCGTTGAAGAAATTGGAGGGACTGAAGCTTTCTTT. The full variable domain, in which reference TRBV29-1 and TRBJ1-1 provide the parts outside the CDR3, is SAVISQKPSRDICQRGTSLTIQCQVDSQVTMMFWYRQQPGQSLTLIATANQGSEATYESGFVIDKFPISRPNLTFSTLTVSNMSPEDSSIYLCSVEEIGGTEAFFGQGTRLTVV.